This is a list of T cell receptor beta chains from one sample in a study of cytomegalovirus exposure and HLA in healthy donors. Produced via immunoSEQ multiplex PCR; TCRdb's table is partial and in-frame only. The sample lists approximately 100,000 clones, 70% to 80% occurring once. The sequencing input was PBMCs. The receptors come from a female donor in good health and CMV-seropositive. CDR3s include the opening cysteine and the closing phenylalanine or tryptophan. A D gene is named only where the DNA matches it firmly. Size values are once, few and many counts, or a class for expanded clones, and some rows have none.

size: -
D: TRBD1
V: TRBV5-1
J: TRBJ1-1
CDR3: CASSLDGQGYTEAFF
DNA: TGCGCCAGCAGCTTGGATGGACAGGGGTACACTGAAGCTTTCTTT

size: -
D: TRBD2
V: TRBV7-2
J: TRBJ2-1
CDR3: CASSQRGTSGRNEQFF
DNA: TGTGCCAGCAGCCAACGAGGGACTAGCGGGAGGAATGAGCAGTTCTTC

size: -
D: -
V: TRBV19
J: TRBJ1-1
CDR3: CASLRGGTEAFF
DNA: TGTGCCAGTCTTCGGGGGGGTACTGAAGCTTTCTTT

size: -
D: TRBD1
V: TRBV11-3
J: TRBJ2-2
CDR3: CASSLGTGFSENTGELFF
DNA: TGTGCCAGCAGCTTAGGGACAGGGTTCAGCGAGAACACCGGGGAGCTGTTTTTT

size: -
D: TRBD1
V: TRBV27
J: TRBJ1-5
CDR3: CASSPGTGYSNQPQHF
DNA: TGTGCCAGCAGTCCAGGGACAGGGTATAGCAATCAGCCCCAGCATTTT

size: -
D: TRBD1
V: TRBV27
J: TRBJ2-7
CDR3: CASSSSGQGRSYEQYF
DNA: TGTGCCAGCAGCTCCTCAGGACAGGGTAGATCCTACGAGCAGTACTTC

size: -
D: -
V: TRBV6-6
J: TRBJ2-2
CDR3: CASSYPGDTGELFF
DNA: TGTGCCAGCAGTTACCCGGGAGACACCGGGGAGCTGTTTTTT

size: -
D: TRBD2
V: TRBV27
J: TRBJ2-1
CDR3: CASSPLKGLAGGDEQFF
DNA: TGTGCCAGCAGTCCCCTAAAGGGACTAGCGGGGGGCGATGAGCAGTTCTTC

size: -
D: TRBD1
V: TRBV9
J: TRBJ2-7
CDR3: CASSPRGNGTDPYEQYF
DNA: TGTGCCAGCAGCCCAAGAGGAAACGGGACAGATCCCTACGAGCAGTACTTC

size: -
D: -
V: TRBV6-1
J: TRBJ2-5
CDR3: CASSQRAGFKTQYF
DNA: TGTGCCAGCAGTCAGCGGGCTGGTTTTAAGACCCAGTACTTC

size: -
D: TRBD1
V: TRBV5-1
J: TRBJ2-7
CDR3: CASSRAGTGNYEQYF
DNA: TGCGCCAGCAGCCGTGCCGGGACAGGGAACTACGAGCAGTACTTC

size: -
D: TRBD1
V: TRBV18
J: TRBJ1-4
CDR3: CASSLGEGATEKLFF
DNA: TGTGCCAGCTCTCTGGGCGAGGGGGCGACGGAAAAACTGTTTTTT

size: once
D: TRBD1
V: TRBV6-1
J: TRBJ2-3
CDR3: CASRSQGATDTQYF
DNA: TGTGCCAGCAGGTCACAGGGGGCGACAGATACGCAGTATTTT